The rows below give T cell receptor beta chains drawn from one sample of a study of blood T cell repertoires in COVID-19. Assay used: immunoSEQ multiplex PCR; TCRdb lists only in-frame clones, some missing. There are some 280,000 clones in the sample; about 89% occur only once, and about 12% lies in the top ten. The specimen sequenced was peripheral blood. The source of these receptors is a woman aged 60-75 years with acute or convalescent COVID-19. The CDR3 runs from the conserved cysteine through the conserved F or W. The D gene is left open where the match is weak. Clone size, where shown, is once, few, many, or a class for clones that have expanded.

- TRBJ2-3 TRBV11-2 TRBD2 TGTGCCAGCAGCAAAAGAGGCGGGGGATTGCAGTATTTT CASSKRGGGLQYF
- TRBJ1-2 TRBV18 - TGTGCCAGCTCCCTCAGGGTGGACAGAATCTTCCACTATGGCTACACCTTC CASSLRVDRIFHYGYTF
- TRBJ1-5 TRBV28 - TGTGCCAGCAGGTCAGGGTGGCCCCAGCATTTT CASRSGWPQHF
- TRBJ1-4 TRBV2 - TGTGCCAGCAGTGATCTGGCCTTAAAACTGTTTTTT CASSDLALKLFF
- TRBJ2-1 TRBV24-1 TRBD1 TGTGCCACCAGTGATGGGACAGGGCCGTACAATGAGCAGTTCTTC CATSDGTGPYNEQFF
- TRBJ2-1 TRBV11-2 - TGTGCCAGCAGCTCCCCAGGGGTCAATGAGCAGTTCTTC CASSSPGVNEQFF
- TRBJ1-5 TRBV6-2/TRBV6-3 - TGTGCCAGCAGTTACTCGGCGGATCAGCCCCAGCATTTT CASSYSADQPQHF
- TRBJ2-3 TRBV11-2 - TGTGCCAGCAGCTTAGGAACAGGGACCGATACGCAGTATTTT CASSLGTGTDTQYF
once TRBJ2-7 TRBV7-8 TRBD1 TGTGCCAGCACCTTAGGGACGGGACAGGGATACACCTACGAGCAGTACTTC CASTLGTGQGYTYEQYF
- TRBJ1-2 TRBV6-5 TRBD1 TGTGCCAGCAGTTATAGGGGACAGGGGTATGGCTACACCTTC CASSYRGQGYGYTF
- TRBJ1-2 TRBV2 - TGTGCCAGCAGCGTCGGACGGACATCCTATGGCTACACCTTC CASSVGRTSYGYTF
- TRBJ1-5 TRBV5-5 - TGTGCCAGCAGCTTGGCTACCCGGGAGAGCAATCAGCCCCAGCATTTT CASSLATRESNQPQHF
- TRBJ2-7 TRBV29-1 - TGCAGCGCTGCGTACAGCTACGAGCAGTACTTC CSAAYSYEQYF
- TRBJ2-1 TRBV18 TRBD2 TGTGCCAGCTCTCCTGGACTAGCGGGAGTCGGTGAGCAGTTCTTC CASSPGLAGVGEQFF
- TRBJ2-1 TRBV10-3 - TGTGCCATCAGTGATATCAATGAGCAGTTCTTC CAISDINEQFF
- TRBJ1-2 TRBV7-3 - TGTGCCAGCAGCTTAGTTCCGGAGGGTGGCTACACCTTC CASSLVPEGGYTF
- TRBJ1-5 TRBV19 TRBD1 TGTGCCAGTAGTACTAACACAGGGGATCAGCCCCAGCATTTT CASSTNTGDQPQHF
once TRBJ2-7 TRBV2 TRBD2 TGTGCCTCCGAGCTCGGGACTAGCGGGGGAAGAGAGCAGTACTTC CASELGTSGGREQYF
once TRBJ2-1 TRBV27 TRBD2 TGTGCCAGCAGTTTAATGGGTCTAGCGGCCTACAATGAGCAGTTCTTC CASSLMGLAAYNEQFF
- TRBJ1-2 TRBV13 TRBD1 TGTGCCAGCAGCCCCGGACAGGGCCATGGCTACACCTTC CASSPGQGHGYTF
- TRBJ1-5 TRBV30 - TGTGCCTGGAGCCAAGGAAAGGGAGAACAGCCCCAGCATTTT CAWSQGKGEQPQHF
- TRBJ2-7 TRBV27 - TGTGCCAGCAGTTTAGGTCACTTCGACGAGCAGTACTTC CASSLGHFDEQYF
- TRBJ2-3 TRBV24-1 - TGTGCCACTGAGGGGCGGGGTAGCACAGATACGCAGTATTTT CATEGRGSTDTQYF
- TRBJ2-1 TRBV7-2 TRBD2 TGTGCCAGCAGCGTAGTAGCGGGGAGGGATGAGCAGTTCTTC CASSVVAGRDEQFF
- TRBJ1-5 TRBV3-1/TRBV3-2 - TGTGCCAGCAGCCCAGACGCGTGGAGGTATAGCAATCAGCCCCAGCATTTT CASSPDAWRYSNQPQHF
- TRBJ2-1 TRBV28 TRBD2 TGTGCCAGCAGGGCTCGGGACTATCAGTTCTTC CASRARDYQFF
- TRBJ1-1 TRBV10-3 - TGTGCCATCAGTGAGTCGCAGCGTTGGAACACTGAAGCTTTCTTT CAISESQRWNTEAFF
- TRBJ2-7 TRBV5-1 TRBD1 TGCGCCAGCAGCCCCGGGACAGGGGTCGACTACGAGCAGTACTTC CASSPGTGVDYEQYF
- TRBJ1-1 TRBV7-9 TRBD1 TGTGCCAGCAGCTTTCAGGGGGCGACTGAAGCTTTCTTT CASSFQGATEAFF
few TRBJ2-2 TRBV4-3 - TGCGCCAGCAGCCAAGATTCGGGGATCCACACCGGGGAGCTGTTTTTT CASSQDSGIHTGELFF
once TRBJ1-4 TRBV6-5 TRBD1 TGTGCCAGCAGTCCTTCGACAGGGGGAAGAGAAAAACTGTTTTTT CASSPSTGGREKLFF
- TRBJ1-2 TRBV9 - TGTGCCAGCAGCGTAGGACAGGAGAACTATGGCTACACCTTC CASSVGQENYGYTF
once TRBJ2-2 TRBV9 TRBD1 TGTGCCAGCAGCGTCGGGACAGGGGATATTTCCGGGGAGCTGTTTTTT CASSVGTGDISGELFF
- TRBJ1-5 TRBV19 - TGTGCCAGTAGTACCCAAACAGGGTCGGGTCAGCCCCAGCATTTT CASSTQTGSGQPQHF
- TRBJ1-5 TRBV19 - TGTGCCAGTAGTATAGACCGGAGTCAGCCCCAGCATTTT CASSIDRSQPQHF
- TRBJ2-2 TRBV11-3 TRBD2 TGTGCCAGCAGCCCCACTAGCGGTTCCACCGGGGAGCTGTTTTTT CASSPTSGSTGELFF
- TRBJ1-1 TRBV2 TRBD1 TGTGCCAGCAGTGCCGGGACAGGCACTATGAACACTGAAGCTTTCTTT CASSAGTGTMNTEAFF
- TRBJ1-6 TRBV3-1/TRBV3-2 - TGTGCCAGCAGCCAAGCAAATTCTTCACCCCTCCACTTT CASSQANSSPLHF
- TRBJ1-2 TRBV27 - TGTGCCAGCAGTTCGGGTGGCTATGGCTACACCTTC CASSSGGYGYTF
once TRBJ1-3 TRBV5-8 TRBD1 TGTGCCAGCAGCTTGGACAGGGGAGGAAACACCATATATTTT CASSLDRGGNTIYF
- TRBJ2-3 TRBV4-1 - TGCGCCAGCAGCCAAGATAGGGGGTTTTTAGCGGGAGATACGCAGTATTTT CASSQDRGFLAGDTQYF
few TRBJ2-3 TRBV30 TRBD2 TGTGCCTGGAGTGTAGCGGGGTCAGATACGCAGTATTTT CAWSVAGSDTQYF
- TRBJ1-2 TRBV12-3/TRBV12-4 - TGTGCCAGCAGTTTCGGAGAGGATGGCTACACCTTC CASSFGEDGYTF
- TRBJ1-1 TRBV27 - TGTGCCAGCAGTTTAGAGGGTGGCACTGAAGCTTTCTTT CASSLEGGTEAFF
- TRBJ2-5 TRBV3-1/TRBV3-2 - TGTGCCAGCAGCCAAGATAACAGGGTGAGGGAGACCCAGTACTTC CASSQDNRVRETQYF
once TRBJ1-2 TRBV27 - TGTGCCAGCAGTAATCAGGGAGGTGGTTATGGCTACACCTTC CASSNQGGGYGYTF
- TRBJ1-2 TRBV28 - TGTGCCAGCAGTTTCCCCCCGGGGGGCAACTATGGCTACACCTTC CASSFPPGGNYGYTF
- TRBJ2-5 TRBV27 TRBD2 TGTGCCAGCAGTTTGCGGAGACTAGCGGGGCACCAAGAGACCCAGTACTTC CASSLRRLAGHQETQYF
few TRBJ2-7 TRBV6-2/TRBV6-3 - TGTGCCAGCAGTTCGGCGGGCTATCGGTACTTC CASSSAGYRYF
- TRBJ2-1 TRBV6-1 TRBD2 TGTGCCAGCAGTGTACTAGCGGGGGGGCTGAGTGTCAATGAGCAGTTCTTC CASSVLAGGLSVNEQFF
- TRBJ1-2 TRBV12-3/TRBV12-4 - TGTGCCAGCAGTTTAGACAGGAACTATGGCTACACCTTC CASSLDRNYGYTF
once TRBJ2-7 TRBV9 - TGTGCCAGCAGCGTAACAGGTCACTCCTACGAGCAGTACTTC CASSVTGHSYEQYF
- TRBJ1-3 TRBV9 - TGTGCCAGCAGCGTGGGCTTCGGAAACACCATATATTTT CASSVGFGNTIYF
- TRBJ2-3 TRBV28 - TGTGCCAGCACCAGACGGGCCTCCGGGGGTACAGATACGCAGTATTTT CASTRRASGGTDTQYF
- TRBJ2-7 TRBV27 TRBD2 TGTGCCAGCAGTTCCCGACTAGCGGGAGGTCTTTACGAGCAGTACTTC CASSSRLAGGLYEQYF
once TRBJ2-7 TRBV11-3 TRBD2 TGTGCCAGCAGCTTAGACGTGCGACTAGCGGGGTTTAACGAGCAGTACTTC CASSLDVRLAGFNEQYF
- TRBJ1-2 TRBV18 - TGTGCCAGCTCACCTGGACAGAGCTATGGCTACACCTTC CASSPGQSYGYTF
- TRBJ1-5 TRBV19 - TGTGCCAGTAGTATCGGGGGGCCAAATCAGCCCCAGCATTTT CASSIGGPNQPQHF
- TRBJ2-3 TRBV3-1/TRBV3-2 - TGTGCCAGCACCAGGGTGGGGGATACGCAGTATTTT CASTRVGDTQYF
- TRBJ2-3 TRBV7-9 TRBD2 TGTGCCAGCACCCGAGCGGGGGCGGTTGCAGATACGCAGTATTTT CASTRAGAVADTQYF